A selection of T cell receptor beta chains follows, all from one sample in a study of blood T cell repertoires in COVID-19. Measured with immunoSEQ multiplex PCR; TCRdb has only the in-frame clones, and not every one. Of just over 300,000 clones in the sample, just over 85% were seen once. Specimen: PBMCs or T cells enriched from blood (not recorded which). The source of these receptors is a man between 25 and 39 years old who had recovered from COVID-19. The CDR3 runs from the conserved cysteine through the conserved F or W. The order of the fields is V gene, D gene, J gene, clone size, CDR3 protein, CDR3 DNA. D genes are given only for firm matches. Not all rows give a size; the values are once, few, many and, for expanded clones, a class.

>TRBV5-1|-|TRBJ2-5|-
CASSFGTVQETQYF
TGCGCCAGCAGCTTCGGGACTGTACAAGAGACCCAGTACTTC
>TRBV7-2|-|TRBJ2-3|once
CASSLRQDRTDTQYF
TGTGCCAGCAGCTTGCGACAGGACCGCACAGATACGCAGTATTTT
>TRBV3-1/TRBV3-2|TRBD1|TRBJ1-2|-
CASSPTQGAGGYTF
TGTGCCAGCAGCCCCACCCAGGGGGCGGGAGGCTACACCTTC
>TRBV27|-|TRBJ2-7|-
CASSFTGFRWGHSSYEQYF
TGTGCCAGCAGTTTCACCGGTTTCAGGTGGGGGCATAGCTCCTACGAGCAGTACTTC
>TRBV24-1|-|TRBJ1-1|-
CATSPSEGVNEAFF
TGTGCCACCAGCCCTTCCGAGGGGGTTAATGAAGCTTTCTTT
>TRBV5-1|TRBD2|TRBJ2-7|-
CASSIGLAGKYSYEQYF
TGCGCCAGCAGCATTGGACTAGCGGGGAAATACTCCTACGAGCAGTACTTC
>TRBV9|-|TRBJ1-2|-
CASSVQEASYGYTF
TGTGCCAGCAGCGTACAGGAGGCCTCTTATGGCTACACCTTC
>TRBV27|TRBD1|TRBJ1-5|few
CATSRNRGNQPQHF
TGTGCCACCTCAAGGAACAGGGGAAATCAGCCCCAGCATTTT
>TRBV5-1|-|TRBJ2-5|-
CASSLGPETTQTQYF
TGCGCCAGCAGCTTGGGACCGGAGACCACGCAGACCCAGTACTTC
>TRBV3-1/TRBV3-2|TRBD1|TRBJ1-1|-
CASSQGSGQGVAAFF
TGTGCCAGCAGCCAAGGCTCGGGACAGGGGGTAGCAGCTTTCTTT
>TRBV5-6|-|TRBJ2-2|-
CASSSPAGTGELFF
TGTGCCAGCAGCTCGCCGGCGGGTACCGGGGAGCTGTTTTTT
>TRBV5-1|-|TRBJ1-4|-
CASSLQGGFGEKLFF
TGCGCCAGCAGCTTGCAGGGAGGGTTCGGTGAAAAACTGTTTTTT
>TRBV19|-|TRBJ1-1|-
CASSNYGANTEAFF
TGTGCCAGTAGTAATTATGGGGCGAACACTGAAGCTTTCTTT
>TRBV7-9|TRBD1|TRBJ2-5|-
CASSLPDRGLGETQYF
TGTGCCAGCAGCTTACCGGACAGGGGGCTAGGGGAGACCCAGTACTTC
>TRBV2|-|TRBJ1-2|-
CASSDPSGWEIESYGYTF
TGTGCCAGCAGTGACCCATCGGGGTGGGAGATTGAGTCGTATGGCTACACCTTC
>TRBV28|TRBD2|TRBJ2-1|-
CASSLLAGSWNEQFF
TGTGCCAGCAGTCTACTAGCGGGGTCCTGGAATGAGCAGTTCTTC
>TRBV5-1|TRBD2|TRBJ2-7|once
CASSFMTSGSSLGEQYF
TGCGCCAGCAGCTTCATGACTAGCGGGAGTTCTTTGGGGGAGCAGTACTTC
>TRBV11-3|TRBD2|TRBJ2-1|-
CASTKIAGGYNEQFF
TGTGCCAGCACCAAGATAGCGGGAGGTTACAATGAGCAGTTCTTC
>TRBV6-5|-|TRBJ2-2|-
CASGKDSYTGELFF
TGTGCCAGCGGGAAGGACAGTTACACCGGGGAGCTGTTTTTT
>TRBV10-3|-|TRBJ2-2|-
CAISEDGVANTGELFF
TGTGCCATCAGTGAGGACGGGGTCGCGAACACCGGGGAGCTGTTTTTT
>TRBV28|-|TRBJ1-1|-
CASSPPPGRMNTEAFF
TGTGCCAGCAGCCCCCCCCCGGGTAGGATGAACACTGAAGCTTTCTTT
>TRBV27|-|TRBJ1-6|-
CASRARGVNSPLHF
TGTGCCAGCAGGGCGCGGGGAGTTAATTCACCCCTCCACTTT
>TRBV7-6|-|TRBJ2-4|-
CASSPVGRIAKNIQYF
TGTGCCAGCAGTCCGGTGGGGCGAATAGCCAAAAACATTCAGTACTTC
>TRBV10-3|-|TRBJ2-5|-
CAISESGAPETQYF
TGTGCCATCAGTGAGTCGGGGGCACCAGAGACCCAGTACTTC
>TRBV5-1|TRBD1|TRBJ2-7|-
CASRPVTGQGSYEQYF
TGCGCCAGCAGACCAGTCACGGGACAGGGCTCCTACGAGCAGTACTTC
>TRBV4-1|-|TRBJ1-6|-
CASSQDNSRPLHF
TGCGCCAGCAGCCAAGATAACTCTCGTCCCCTCCACTTT
>TRBV4-1|TRBD1|TRBJ1-2|-
CASSQDMSGTGRGDTF
TGCGCCAGCAGCCAAGATATGAGTGGGACAGGTCGGGGGGACACCTTC
>TRBV5-6|TRBD1|TRBJ1-1|-
CASSPGTGVIAFF
TGTGCCAGCAGCCCCGGGACAGGGGTTATAGCTTTCTTT
>TRBV27|TRBD1|TRBJ1-3|few
CAIPGQGACGNTIYF
TGTGCCATCCCGGGACAGGGGGCTTGTGGAAACACCATATATTTT
>TRBV7-2|-|TRBJ2-7|-
CASSWDGNGWRVEQYF
TGTGCCAGCAGCTGGGATGGGAACGGGTGGAGGGTTGAGCAGTACTTC
>TRBV19|TRBD1|TRBJ2-7|-
CATYSGTGYEQYF
TGTGCCACCTATTCCGGGACAGGCTACGAGCAGTACTTC
>TRBV10-1|-|TRBJ2-1|-
CASSDWRGANEQFF
TGCGCCAGCAGTGATTGGAGGGGCGCGAATGAGCAGTTCTTC
>TRBV11-3|TRBD1|TRBJ2-1|-
CASSPGQGHNEQFF
TGTGCCAGCAGCCCAGGACAGGGCCACAATGAGCAGTTCTTC